These T cell receptor beta chains were read from a single sample in a study of CD8+ T cells in alopecia areata. TCRdb's copy holds only in-frame clones and misses some; the assay was immunoSEQ multiplex PCR. The sample consists of 100,000 to 150,000 clones, about 61% of them appearing once. Specimen: CD8+ T cells sorted from blood, collected at week 4, from a patient treated with tofacitinib. These receptors all come from a human donor with alopecia areata. Each CDR3 is given with its conserved first and last residue. D genes are given only for firm matches.

j_call v_call d_call cdr3_nt cdr3_aa
TRBJ2-3 TRBV30 NA TGTGCCTGGAGTATCGGAGGGAAAGCCACAGATACGCAGTATTTT CAWSIGGKATDTQYF
TRBJ1-2 TRBV2 NA TGTGCCACTCCGCCGGGAGGCAACTATGGCTACACCTTC CATPPGGNYGYTF
TRBJ1-1 TRBV7-8 NA TGTGCCAGCAGCTTATGGGGGGGGCAGCCAAATAACACTGAAGCTTTCTTT CASSLWGGQPNNTEAFF
TRBJ1-2 TRBV12-5 TRBD1 TGTGCCCCCCGTGGTTTGGGTCCAGGGGGTGGCTACACCTTC CAPRGLGPGGGYTF
TRBJ1-5 TRBV4-3 NA TGCGCCAGCAGCCAGTCGCAAAGAGGAGGCAATCAGCCCCAGCATTTT CASSQSQRGGNQPQHF
TRBJ1-2 TRBV30 NA TGTGCCTGGAGTGAGAGGGAGGCCTATGGCTACACCTTC CAWSEREAYGYTF
TRBJ2-7 TRBV27 TRBD2 TGTGCCAGCAGTGAGGGACTAGCAACCTACGAGCAGTACTTC CASSEGLATYEQYF
TRBJ2-5 TRBV30 NA TGTGCCTGGACCGCTAGCGAAACCCAAGAGACCCAGTACTTC CAWTASETQETQYF
TRBJ2-5 TRBV27 TRBD2 TGTGCCAGCAGTCCATTGCCCGGGACTAGCGGCGAAGAGACCCAGTACTTC CASSPLPGTSGEETQYF
TRBJ1-1 TRBV30 NA TGTGCCTGGAGTGTACTTGGCAGCGAAGCTTTCTTT CAWSVLGSEAFF
TRBJ1-1 TRBV29-1 NA TGCAGCGCGTTGGCGACTGAAGCTTTCTTT CSALATEAFF
TRBJ1-1 TRBV29-1 NA TGCAGCGGCCGACAGACACAGGCAGCTTTCTTT CSGRQTQAAFF
TRBJ2-6 TRBV5-1 TRBD1 TGCGCCAGCAGCCGGGACAGCCGCTCTGGGGCCAACGTCCTGACTTTC CASSRDSRSGANVLTF
TRBJ1-2 TRBV6-5 TRBD1 TGTGCCAGCAGTTACTCGGGACAGGGGAGATATGGCTACACCTTC CASSYSGQGRYGYTF